This TCR beta chain was sequenced during a study of blood T cell repertoires in COVID-19. The wider study: In each case, the material was cDNA or gDNA derived from T cells, B-cell-depleted T cells, or PBMCs.

As processed by the authors: Reference gene primer amplification in the assay estimated nucleated cell counts. TCRdb's copy holds only in-frame clones and misses some; the assay was immunoSEQ multiplex PCR. The DNA was the basis for D and trimming; V, J and clone size are from that table. The sample carries around 220,000 clones, about 85% recorded once. Those enrolled, adults aged roughly 18 to 89 years, came from 20 to 25 US areas. Germline V gene sequence: CDR1 LNHDA, CDR2 SQIVND (reference sequence). V lost 3 bases to trimming and J lost 5 bases, with 7 bases between them. The CDR3 loop spans 12 amino acids.

The clonotype comes from a woman under 40 with acute COVID-19. V is TRBV19 and J is TRBJ1-1; D ambiguous. Input material: PBMCs or T cells enriched from blood (not recorded which). Here the CDR3 DNA reads TGTGCCAGTAGTATCGCGGAGACTGAAGCTTTCTTT. Translating gives CASSIAETEAFF.